Listed here is a single TCR beta chain. This sample is part of a study of beta chain features in type 1 diabetes. In the study overall: Similarity in age, gender and cell yields was seen between patients and healthy donors.

Deletions cut 3 bases from V and 4 bases from J, with 15 bases between. The CDR3 has 15 residues. CDR1 and CDR2 from the germline V gene are SGHTA and FQGNSA. Investigators reverse transcribed all isolated RNA, so they sequenced expressed TCRB transcripts. Assay used: immunoSEQ multiplex PCR; TCRdb lists only in-frame clones, some missing. The repertoire holds 350,000 or so clones, with around 20% as singletons. Only one heparinised blood draw was taken per donor, and its volume averaged about 120 mL. Sorted CD4+ subsets: naive, central memory, regulatory, stem cell-like memory (CD45RO/CCR7/CD25/CD127/CD95/CD27 panel).

Sequencing input: naive CD4+ T cells from blood. This sequence joins TRBV7-2 and TRBJ2-5; possible D gene TRBD2, 6 bases. The clonotype originates from a woman aged 18-35 years in good health. The CDR3 here is CASSFSGASGETQYF. Written as DNA, the CDR3 is TGTGCCAGCAGCTTTAGCGGAGCAAGTGGAGAGACCCAGTACTTC.